This entry describes one T cell receptor beta chain. Its target is unknown. The entry originates in a study of radiation and T cells in renal cell carcinoma. Findings of the study overall: In blood, top tumor clones expanded by 2 weeks, shrinking by 4. No pretreatment tumor biopsies were available for baseline clonotypes.

The CDR3 totals 14 residues. CDR1 SNHLY and CDR2 FYNNEI come from the germline V gene. J was trimmed by 0 bases and V by 6 bases; bases with no gene match: 3. The repertoire was sequenced with immunoSEQ multiplex PCR; TCRdb's copy has only in-frame clones and lacks some. The sample holds roughly 120,000 clones; approximately 75% are singletons and the top ten take around 1.8%. The sample's time point: blood 2 weeks post-SBRT. Treatment: 15 Gy SBRT to primary tumor, nephrectomy 4 weeks later. The tumor was a clear cell renal cell carcinoma. This sample comprised blood, obtained from a patient whose treatment included radiotherapy and nephrectomy. The clonotype comes from a woman aged 55-70 years with renal cell carcinoma. This chain uses TRBV2 with TRBJ1-1, with TRBD1 matching 8 bases. The CDR3, as DNA: TGTGCCAGCAGATTGACAGGGGTGAACACTGAAGCTTTCTTT. It is translated as CASRLTGVNTEAFF.